This T cell receptor (beta chain) was identified during a study of shared clonotypes between healthy human individuals. Findings and caveats of the study: Clonotype sharing among donors was thought likely to change with sequencing depth. Naive subsets, compared against memory subsets, generally had larger estimated richness values.

Note on this clone: Its antigen is still unknown.

Naivety among CD8 cells was defined by CD45RO negativity and positive CCR7 selection, thereby excluding terminally differentiated effector memory CD45RA+ cells. Generated by immunoSEQ multiplex PCR, the TCRdb table keeps only in-frame clones and is missing some. The sample has 2 million to 2.5 million clones; approximately 95% are singletons. The CDR3 is 14 residues long. Per germline, CDR1 SGHRS and CDR2 YFSETQ. The V end was cut by 0 bases, the J end by 5 bases, with 10 bases between. The TCR was taken from a man between 18 and 35 years old in good health. Sequencing input: naive CD8+ T cells sorted from blood. The chain joins TRBV5-1 to TRBJ2-3; D possibly corresponds to TRBD2 (6 bases). The CDR3 reads CASSLAGVQDTQYF. In DNA form, the CDR3 reads TGCGCCAGCAGCTTGGCGGGAGTTCAAGATACGCAGTATTTT.